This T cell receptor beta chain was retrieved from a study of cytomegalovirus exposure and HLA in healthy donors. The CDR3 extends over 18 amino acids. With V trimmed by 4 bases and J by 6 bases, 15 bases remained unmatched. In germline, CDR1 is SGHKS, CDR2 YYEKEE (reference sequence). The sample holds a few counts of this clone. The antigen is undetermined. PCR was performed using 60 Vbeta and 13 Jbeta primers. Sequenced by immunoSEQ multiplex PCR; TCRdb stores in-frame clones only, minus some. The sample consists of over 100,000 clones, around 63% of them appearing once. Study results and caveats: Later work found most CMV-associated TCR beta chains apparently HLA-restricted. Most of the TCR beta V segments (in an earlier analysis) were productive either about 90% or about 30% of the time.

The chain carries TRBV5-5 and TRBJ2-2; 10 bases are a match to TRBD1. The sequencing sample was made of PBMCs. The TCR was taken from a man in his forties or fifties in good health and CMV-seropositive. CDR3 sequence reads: CASSTQTWTGGFAGELFF. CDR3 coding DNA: TGTGCCAGCAGCACCCAAACCTGGACAGGGGGATTTGCCGGGGAGCTGTTTTTT.